Listed here is a single T cell receptor (beta chain). Other nucleotide sequences in the sample specify the same CDR3. These data are taken from a study of blood T cell repertoires in COVID-19. V gave up 0 bases and J gave up 7 bases; unmatched junction bases: 2. Germline values: CDR1 KGHSH, CDR2 LQKENI. The CDR3 loop spans 15 amino acids. The method was immunoSEQ multiplex PCR; TCRdb's version includes in-frame clones alone and lacks a portion of them. The sample contains around 330,000 clones, around 84% of which appear only once. Sequencing was done on a sample of PBMCs or T cells enriched from blood (not recorded which). V is TRBV18 and J is TRBJ1-4; TRBD1 aligns across 10 bases. This receptor was taken from a woman aged 25 to 39 who had been exposed to COVID-19. Written as DNA, the CDR3 is TGTGCCAGCTCACCACCCGGACAGGGGGGTGAAAAACTGTTTTTT. Translated, it gives CASSPPGQGGEKLFF.